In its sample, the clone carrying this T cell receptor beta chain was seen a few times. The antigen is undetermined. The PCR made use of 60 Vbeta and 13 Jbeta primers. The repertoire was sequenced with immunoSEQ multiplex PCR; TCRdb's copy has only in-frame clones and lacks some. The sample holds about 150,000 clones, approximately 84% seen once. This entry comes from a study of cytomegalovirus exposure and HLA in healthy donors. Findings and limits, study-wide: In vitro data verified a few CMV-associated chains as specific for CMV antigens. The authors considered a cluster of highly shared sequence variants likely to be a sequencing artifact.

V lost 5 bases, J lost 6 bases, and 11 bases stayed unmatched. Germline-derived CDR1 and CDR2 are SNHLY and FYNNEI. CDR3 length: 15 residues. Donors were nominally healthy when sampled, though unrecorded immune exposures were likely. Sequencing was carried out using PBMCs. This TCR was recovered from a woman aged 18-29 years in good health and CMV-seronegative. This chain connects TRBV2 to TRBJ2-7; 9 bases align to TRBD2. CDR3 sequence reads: CASSLARGLAGEQYF. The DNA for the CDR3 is TGTGCCAGCAGTCTGGCCCGGGGACTAGCAGGCGAGCAGTACTTC. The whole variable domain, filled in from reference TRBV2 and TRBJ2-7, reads EPEVTQTPSHQVTQMGQEVILRCVPISNHLYFYWYRQILGQKVEFLVSFYNNEISEKSEIFDDQFSVERPDGSNFTLKIRSTKLEDSAMYFCASSLARGLAGEQYFGPGTRLTVT.